The 30 T cell receptor beta chains presented below share a single source sample, sequenced in a study of post-analysis software for immune sequencing data (dated by TCRdb to 2013 to 2016). Study-wide conclusions, independent of this receptor: Several TRBV segments, including TRBV5-6, TRBV5-1 and TRBV20-1, were significantly more frequent in patients than controls.

These receptors' antigens are unknown. The library was made by PCR. Sequencing took place on an Illumina HiSeq 2500. To reduce PCR and sequencing biases, unique molecular identifiers were incorporated into the TCR beta cDNA libraries. Clones were called with MiXCR by TCRdb after fastp trimmed the public reads at Q25, and only in-frame beta chains were retained. All rows with the same CDR3 protein become a single entry with the most common DNA and genes. The sample table shows 650,000 to 850,000 distinct CDR3 sequences, and about 43% are seen once. 4.9% of the sample is held by the ten biggest clonotypes. The sequenced sample consisted of blood. These receptors all stem from a girl under 18 with multiple sclerosis.

J is TRBJ1-2 and V is TRBV27; D may be TRBD1 (5 bases). CDR1 and CDR2 (germline): MNHEY, SMNVEV (reference sequence). V was clipped by 6 bases and J by 0 bases, with 11 bases between them. The CDR3 is 14 amino acids. The CDR3 DNA reads TGTGCCAGCAGACCGGGGCTAACTAACTATGGCTACACCTTC. It is translated as CASRPGLTNYGYTF.

The CDR3 reads CATSDLGQEAFF. The CDR3 nucleotides read TGTGCCACCAGTGATTTAGGGCAAGAAGCTTTCTTT. The chain is built from TRBV24-1 and TRBJ1-1, with unresolved D. Germline values: CDR1 KGHDR, CDR2 SFDVKD. The CDR3 covers 12 residues. Trimming removed 1 base from V and 8 bases from J, with 7 bases in between.

This clonotype turned up a few times. The rearrangement uses TRBV2 and TRBJ2-5, with unresolved D. V dropped 4 bases and J dropped 3 bases, with 9 bases sitting between them. Germline CDR1 reads SNHLY; CDR2 reads FYNNEI. The CDR3 is 13 residues long. CDR3 sequence: CASSGGREETQYF. CDR3 nucleotide sequence: TGTGCCAGCAGTGGAGGCCGAGAAGAGACCCAGTACTTC.

V usage is TRBV29-1 and J usage is TRBJ1-2; perhaps TRBD1 as D (5 bases). V was clipped by 7 bases and J by 7 bases, with 22 bases between them. From germline, CDR1 is SQVTM and CDR2 ANQGSEA. The CDR3 loop spans 14 amino acids. The CDR3 here is CSADPTGSRAGYTF. The CDR3 DNA sequence: TGCAGCGCTGACCCCACAGGTTCTCGGGCTGGCTACACCTTC.

This clonotype has only a few counts. CDR3 residues: CASSPSGGRGTTDTQYF. Here the CDR3 DNA reads TGTGCCAGCAGCCCCTCCGGGGGGCGGGGGACCACAGATACGCAGTATTTT. The chain is built from TRBV7-6 and TRBJ2-3, with D possibly matching TRBD2 (7 bases). The germline CDR1 and CDR2 sequences are SGHVS and FNYEAQ. The V and J ends lost 5 bases and 2 bases respectively, with 20 bases between them. This CDR3 spans 17 amino acids. The variable domain in full, completed from reference TRBV7-6 and TRBJ2-3, reads GAGVSQSPRYKVTKRGQDVALRCDPISGHVSLYWYRQALGQGPEFLTYFNYEAQQDKSGLPNDRFSAERPEGSISTLTIQRTEQRDSAMYRCASSPSGGRGTTDTQYFGPGTRLTVL.

This clonotype was detected only a few times. CDR3 in DNA: TGTGCCAGCAGCCAAGATCAAGCGTCCTACAATGAGCAGTTCTTC. Its protein product is CASSQDQASYNEQFF. The chain carries TRBV4-2 and TRBJ2-1; D unresolved. With 0 bases removed from V and 1 base from J, the gap between germline ends came to 7 bases. The CDR3 is 15 amino acids. From germline, CDR1 is LGHNA and CDR2 YNFKEQ.

The chain employs TRBV7-9 and TRBJ1-2, with D unclear. CDR3 length: 17 amino acids. From germline, CDR1 is SEHNR and CDR2 FQNEAQ (reference sequence). Between the trimmed V and J ends, which lost 5 bases and 0 bases, there was a span of 19 bases. CDR3 DNA sequence: TGTGCCAGCAGCACCGGGAGCTTCACTAGGACTAACTATGGCTACACCTTC. Its protein is CASSTGSFTRTNYGYTF.

About this clonotype itself: An end of the junction differs from the germline gene, which may be a read error. The gene calls are TRBV9 and TRBJ1-1; D possibly corresponds to TRBD1 (5 bases). The CDR3 consists of 14 residues. Germline V gene lookup returns CDR1 SGDLS and CDR2 YYNGEE. This CDR3 is CASSVAAGNSEAFF. For the CDR3, the DNA is TGTGCCAGCAGCGTAGCGGCAGGGAACTCTGAAGCTTTCTTT.

This clonotype has just a few counts. The CDR3, as DNA: TGTGCCATCAGTGAGTCAACTCCCGGGGATCTAACTCTCGGGGCCAACGTCCTGACTTTC. This encodes CAISESTPGDLTLGANVLTF. This chain uses TRBV10-3 with TRBJ2-6; maybe TRBD2 (5 bases). Per germline, CDR1 ENHRY and CDR2 SYGVKD. The CDR3 totals 20 residues. Trimming took 0 bases from V and 4 from J, leaving 22 bases between them.

The rearrangement links TRBV11-2 to TRBJ2-7; 8 bases map to TRBD2. The end of the DNA is better explained by TRBJ2-5, so the J call may be wrong. This CDR3 spans 19 amino acids. Looked up from germline, CDR1 is SGHAT and CDR2 is FQNNGV. CDR3 nucleotide sequence: TGTGCCAGCAGCTTACAAGCGGCCGCCTCGGCGGGGGGCTTAGGGACCCAGTACTTC. Protein sequence: CASSLQAAASAGGLGTQYF.

The genes are TRBV20-1 and TRBJ2-7; D not certain. Trimming took off 1 base at V and 2 bases at J, with 9 bases between the two ends. CDR3 length: 13 amino acids. Germline CDR1 reads DFQATT; CDR2 reads SNEGSKA (reference sequence). The CDR3 DNA is TGCAGTGCTAGAGGTCAGGTTCCCTACGAGCAGTACTTC. Translation: CSARGQVPYEQYF.

The V gene is TRBV25-1, the J gene TRBJ2-1; 9 bases match TRBD2. The CDR3 has 16 residues. The V gene end was trimmed by 3 bases and the J gene end by 5 bases; junction bases not matched to a gene: 8. Germline V gene data show CDR1 as MGHDK and CDR2 as SYGVNS. The CDR3 here is CASSEWAGTSNNEQFF. The CDR3 nucleotides read TGTGCCAGCAGTGAGTGGGCCGGGACTAGCAACAATGAGCAGTTCTTC. Supplemented by reference TRBV25-1 and TRBJ2-1, the full variable domain reads EADIYQTPRYLVIGTGKKITLECSQTMGHDKMYWYQQDPGMELHLIHYSYGVNSTEKGDLSSESTVSRIRTEHFPLTLESARPSHTSQYLCASSEWAGTSNNEQFFGPGTRLTVL.

The J gene is TRBJ1-1, the V gene TRBV9, with a tentative D call TRBD1 (6 bases). This CDR3 is 14 amino acids long. CDR1 SGDLS and CDR2 YYNGEE come from the germline V gene. Trimming left V 2 bases short and J 8 bases short, with 16 bases between. The CDR3 DNA is TGTGCCAGCAGCGTGACCGACAGGCGCCACGAAGCTTTCTTT. This codes for CASSVTDRRHEAFF.

The chain is built from TRBV7-6 and TRBJ2-1; D possibly uses TRBD1 or TRBD2 (7 bases each). The length of the CDR3 is 16 residues. The V end lost 4 bases, the J end lost 6 bases, and 19 bases lay between the germline ends. CDR1 is SGHVS and CDR2 is FNYEAQ in the germline V gene. CDR3 residues: CASSSWEGAKGNEQFF. The CDR3, as DNA: TGTGCCAGCAGCTCTTGGGAGGGGGCGAAGGGCAATGAGCAGTTCTTC.

The chain recombines TRBV7-9 with TRBJ2-1; no reliable D call. The V and J ends lost 5 bases and 0 bases respectively, with 14 bases between them. There are 16 residues in the CDR3. Germline values: CDR1 SEHNR, CDR2 FQNEAQ (reference sequence). The CDR3 here is CASSLTHSASYNEQFF. The CDR3 nucleotides are TGTGCCAGCAGCCTCACCCACAGCGCCTCCTACAATGAGCAGTTCTTC. The full variable domain, rest sourced from reference TRBV7-9 and TRBJ2-1, is DTGVSQNPRHKITKRGQNVTFRCDPISEHNRLYWYRQTLGQGPEFLTYFQNEAQLEKSRLLSDRFSAERPKGSFSTLEIQRTEQGDSAMYLCASSLTHSASYNEQFFGPGTRLTVL.

This clonotype has ten or more counts. The chain employs TRBV7-2 and TRBJ2-7; TRBD2 matches at 8 bases. V lost 5 bases to trimming and J lost 2 bases; unmatched junction nucleotides: 14. The CDR3 is 17 residues long. The germline V gene encodes CDR1 SGHTA and CDR2 FQGNSA. DNA of the CDR3: TGTGCCAGCAGCCTCCGGGGGTGGACTAGCTCCGCCTACGAGCAGTACTTC. Its protein is CASSLRGWTSSAYEQYF.

The CDR3 DNA reads as TGCAGTGCTGGGAGCGGGACAGGGACCCATCAGCCCCAGCATTTT. It encodes CSAGSGTGTHQPQHF. The rearrangement links TRBV20-1 to TRBJ1-5; 9 bases map to TRBD1. V was clipped by 5 bases and J by 5 bases; unmatched bases: 10. The CDR3 consists of 15 residues. Germline CDR1 reads DFQATT; CDR2 reads SNEGSKA (reference sequence).

In its sample, this clonotype was seen a few times. This chain connects TRBV5-1 to TRBJ2-4; D is unresolved. V was trimmed by 0 bases and J by 8 bases, leaving 9 bases between them. This CDR3 comprises 13 residues. Germline-derived CDR1 and CDR2 are SGHRS and YFSETQ. The CDR3 reads CASSLGVRDIQYF. CDR3 DNA: TGCGCCAGCAGCTTGGGTGTCCGAGACATTCAGTACTTC.

The chain is built from TRBV5-1 and TRBJ1-6; maybe TRBD1 (6 bases). The V and J ends lost 4 bases and 7 bases respectively, with 18 bases between them. CDR3 length: 16 amino acids. CDR1 is SGHRS, CDR2 YFSETQ, per germline. CDR3 sequence (DNA): TGCGCCAGCAGCCAATCCGGGGGCCAGGGAAATTCACCCCTCCACTTT. This gives the protein CASSQSGGQGNSPLHF.

This clonotype turned up a few times. The chain links TRBV12-3 or TRBV12-4 to TRBJ2-7, with D perhaps matching TRBD1 (6 bases). The ends were cut back, 1 base at V and 0 bases at J, with 16 bases in the middle. The CDR3 contains 17 residues. CDR3 in amino acids: CASSLVRDTDNSYEQYF. The CDR3 DNA follows: TGTGCCAGCAGTTTAGTGAGGGACACGGACAACTCCTACGAGCAGTACTTC.

This clonotype occurred a few times. This chain connects TRBV6-6 to TRBJ2-3, with TRBD2 matching 7 bases. CDR3 length: 12 amino acids. The J segment lost 6 bases and the V segment lost 11 bases, leaving 8 bases of the junction unmatched. Germline CDR1 is MNHNY and CDR2 is SVGAGI (reference sequence). The CDR3 region has the DNA TGTGCCGGCGGGACTACCCACGATACGCAGTATTTT. Encoded protein: CAGGTTHDTQYF.

This clonotype turned up a few times. The chain links TRBV20-1 to TRBJ2-7; D is tentatively TRBD1 or TRBD2 (6 bases each). Trimming removed 1 base at V and 6 bases at J, with 19 bases between. The CDR3 contains 15 residues. Per the germline V gene, CDR1 is DFQATT and CDR2 is SNEGSKA (reference sequence). For the CDR3, the DNA is TGCAGTGCTAGAGCCCCCCACGGGGGCGTCGGCGAGCAGTACTTC. Protein: CSARAPHGGVGEQYF.

This chain joins TRBV20-1 and TRBJ2-3, with D unresolved. V dropped 6 bases and J dropped 4 bases, with 8 bases sitting between them. The germline gives CDR1 DFQATT, CDR2 SNEGSKA (reference sequence). The CDR3 loop spans 11 amino acids. Here the CDR3 reads CSAYTADTQYF. The DNA for the CDR3 is TGCAGTGCCTACACAGCAGATACGCAGTATTTT.

V is TRBV27 and J is TRBJ2-3; TRBD2 matches 7 bases. V trimming: 3 bases; J trimming: 2 bases; junction bases outside the gene matches: 5. Germline V gene sequence: CDR1 MNHEY, CDR2 SMNVEV (reference sequence). The CDR3 loop spans 15 amino acids. The CDR3 DNA sequence: TGTGCCAGCAGTTTGGGAGGGAGACCCACAGATACGCAGTATTTT. It encodes CASSLGGRPTDTQYF.

This clonotype has a handful of counts. J is TRBJ2-7 and V is TRBV6-6, with D perhaps given as TRBD1 or TRBD2 (5 bases each). This CDR3 is 16 amino acids long. The V end lost 5 bases, the J end lost 2 bases, and 19 bases lay between the germline ends. CDR1 and CDR2 (germline): MNHNY, SVGAGI (reference sequence). CDR3 nucleotides: TGTGCCAGCAGTAGGGACGGAAGGTGGGGTACCTACGAGCAGTACTTC. It translates to CASSRDGRWGTYEQYF.

The chain uses TRBV24-1 and TRBJ2-1; the D gene is possibly TRBD1 (5 bases). The V and J ends lost 2 bases and 0 bases respectively, with 10 bases between them. The germline V gene encodes CDR1 KGHDR and CDR2 SFDVKD. The CDR3 loop spans 16 amino acids. The CDR3 region is CATSDWGVSSYNEQFF. The CDR3 DNA reads as TGTGCCACCAGTGATTGGGGCGTTAGCTCCTACAATGAGCAGTTCTTC.

This clonotype was counted only a few times. V usage is TRBV5-1 and J usage is TRBJ1-6; D gene unclear. There are 13 residues in the CDR3. Trimming took off 4 bases at V and 2 bases at J, with 4 bases between the two ends. CDR1 SGHRS and CDR2 YFSETQ come from the germline V gene. CDR3 DNA: TGCGCCAGCAGCGCCACCTATAATTCACCCCTCCACTTT. Protein: CASSATYNSPLHF.

The rearrangement uses TRBV5-6 and TRBJ1-5; no clear D gene. CDR1 and CDR2 from the germline V gene are SGHDT and YYEEEE. Trimming removed 10 bases from V and 3 bases from J, with 14 bases in between. CDR3 length: 13 amino acids. The CDR3 nucleotides are TGTGCCTCCCTCCCGCAGTTCAATCAGCCCCAGCATTTT. Protein product: CASLPQFNQPQHF. The full variable domain, completed using reference TRBV5-6 and TRBJ1-5, is DAGVTQSPTHLIKTRGQQVTLRCSPKSGHDTVSWYQQALGQGPQFIFQYYEEEERQRGNFPDRFSGHQFPNYSSELNVNALLLGDSALYLCASLPQFNQPQHFGDGTRLSIL.

The chain couples TRBV11-2 to TRBJ2-5; possibly TRBD1 for D (5 bases). The V gene lost 5 bases and the J gene lost 1 base, with 11 bases spanning the gap. The length of the CDR3 is 14 residues. CDR1 and CDR2 (germline): SGHAT, FQNNGV. Here the CDR3 reads CASSEQVPQETQYF. Written as DNA, the CDR3 is TGTGCCAGCAGCGAACAGGTCCCCCAAGAGACCCAGTACTTC.

The gene calls are TRBV28 and TRBJ1-1; D perhaps matches TRBD1 (5 bases). The V end lost 3 bases, the J end lost 1 base, and 12 bases lay between the germline ends. CDR1 and CDR2 (germline): MDHEN, SYDVKM. This CDR3 region has 15 residues. The CDR3 DNA reads as TGTGCCAGCAGTTTCCCGGGACGGAGGAACACTGAAGCTTTCTTT. Translated: CASSFPGRRNTEAFF.